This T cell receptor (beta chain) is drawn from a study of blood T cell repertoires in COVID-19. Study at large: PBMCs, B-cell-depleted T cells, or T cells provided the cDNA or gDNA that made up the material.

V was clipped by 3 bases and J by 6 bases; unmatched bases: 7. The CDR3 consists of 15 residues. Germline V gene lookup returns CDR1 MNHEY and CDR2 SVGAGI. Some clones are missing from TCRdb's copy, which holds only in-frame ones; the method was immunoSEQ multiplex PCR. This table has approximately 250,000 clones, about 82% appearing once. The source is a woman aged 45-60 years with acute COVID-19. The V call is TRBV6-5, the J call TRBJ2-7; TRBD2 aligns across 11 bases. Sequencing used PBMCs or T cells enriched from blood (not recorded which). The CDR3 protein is CASSYFSLAGGEQYF. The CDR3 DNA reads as TGTGCCAGCAGTTATTTCAGCCTAGCGGGGGGCGAGCAGTACTTC.